This paragraph covers one T cell receptor (beta chain) sequence. Sequencing was performed with immunoSEQ multiplex PCR; in TCRdb, only in-frame clones are kept and a portion is missing. The sample shows 470,000 or so clones, almost 80% of them seen only once. The sample comes from a study of shared clonotypes between healthy human individuals. Study at large: With ages of 18 to 49, the donors were a couple of women and three men.

The CDR3 is made up of 15 amino acids. Germline-derived CDR1 and CDR2 are LGHNA and YNFKEQ. V was cut by 0 bases and J by 3 bases, with 11 bases left in between. The sequenced sample was PBMCs. J is TRBJ1-2 and V is TRBV4-2, with a tentative D call TRBD1 (5 bases). The receptor was derived from a woman aged 35 to 49 in good health. Some clones in this sample may be carry-over from other donors' samples. CDR3 loop: CASSQDWGGHYGYTF. The CDR3, as DNA: TGTGCCAGCAGCCAAGATTGGGGCGGTCACTATGGCTACACCTTC.